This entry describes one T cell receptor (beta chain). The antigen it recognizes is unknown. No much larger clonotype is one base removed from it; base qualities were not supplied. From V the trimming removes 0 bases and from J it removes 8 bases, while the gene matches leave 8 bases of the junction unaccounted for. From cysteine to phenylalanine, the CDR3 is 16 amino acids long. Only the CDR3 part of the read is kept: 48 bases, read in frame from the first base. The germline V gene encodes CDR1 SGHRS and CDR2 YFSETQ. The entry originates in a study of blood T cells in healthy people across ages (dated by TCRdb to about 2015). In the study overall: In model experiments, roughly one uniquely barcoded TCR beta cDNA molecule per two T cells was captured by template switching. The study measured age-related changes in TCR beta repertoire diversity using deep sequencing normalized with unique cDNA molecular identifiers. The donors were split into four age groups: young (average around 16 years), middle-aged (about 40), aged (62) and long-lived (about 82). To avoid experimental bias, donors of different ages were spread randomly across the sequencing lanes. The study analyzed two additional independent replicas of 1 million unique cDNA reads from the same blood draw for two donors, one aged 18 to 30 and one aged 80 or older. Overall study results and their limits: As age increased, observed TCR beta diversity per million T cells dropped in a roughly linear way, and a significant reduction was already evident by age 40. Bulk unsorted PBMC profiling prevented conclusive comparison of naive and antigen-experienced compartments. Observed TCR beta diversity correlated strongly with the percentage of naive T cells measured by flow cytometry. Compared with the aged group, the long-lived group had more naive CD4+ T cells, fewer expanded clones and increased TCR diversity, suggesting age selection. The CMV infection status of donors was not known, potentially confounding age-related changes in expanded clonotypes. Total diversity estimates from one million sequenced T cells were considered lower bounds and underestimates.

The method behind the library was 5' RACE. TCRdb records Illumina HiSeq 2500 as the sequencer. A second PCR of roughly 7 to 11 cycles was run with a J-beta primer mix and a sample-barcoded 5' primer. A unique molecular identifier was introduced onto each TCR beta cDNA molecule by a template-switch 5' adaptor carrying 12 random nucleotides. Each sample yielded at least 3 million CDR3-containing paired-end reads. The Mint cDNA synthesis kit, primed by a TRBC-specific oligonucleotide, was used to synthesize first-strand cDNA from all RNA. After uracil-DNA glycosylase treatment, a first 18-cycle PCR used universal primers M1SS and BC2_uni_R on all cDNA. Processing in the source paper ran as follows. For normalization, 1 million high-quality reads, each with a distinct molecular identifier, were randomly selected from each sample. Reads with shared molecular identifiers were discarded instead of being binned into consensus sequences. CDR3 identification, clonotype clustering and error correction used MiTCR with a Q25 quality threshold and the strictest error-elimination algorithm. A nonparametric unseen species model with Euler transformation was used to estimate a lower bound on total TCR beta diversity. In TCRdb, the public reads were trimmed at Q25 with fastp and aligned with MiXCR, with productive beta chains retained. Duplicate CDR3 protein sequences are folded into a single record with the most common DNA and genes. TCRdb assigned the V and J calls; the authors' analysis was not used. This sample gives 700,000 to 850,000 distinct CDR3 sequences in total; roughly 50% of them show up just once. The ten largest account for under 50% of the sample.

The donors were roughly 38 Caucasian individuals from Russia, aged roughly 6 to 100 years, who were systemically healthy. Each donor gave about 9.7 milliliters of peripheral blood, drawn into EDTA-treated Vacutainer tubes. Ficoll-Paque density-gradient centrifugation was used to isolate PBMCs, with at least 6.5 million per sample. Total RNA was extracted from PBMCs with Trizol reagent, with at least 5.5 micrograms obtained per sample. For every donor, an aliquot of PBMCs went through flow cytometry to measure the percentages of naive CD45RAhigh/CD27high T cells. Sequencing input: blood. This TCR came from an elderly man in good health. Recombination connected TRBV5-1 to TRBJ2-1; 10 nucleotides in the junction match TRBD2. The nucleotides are TGCGCCAGCAGCTTGGACCCTAGCGGGAGCGGCGATGAGCAGTTCTTC. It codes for CASSLDPSGSGDEQFF.